A single sample is the source of the 27 T cell receptor beta chains below, sequenced in a study of blood T cell repertoires in COVID-19. Clones were sequenced by immunoSEQ multiplex PCR, and TCRdb holds only the in-frame ones, with some missing. The sample carries under 150,000 clones, more than 80% recorded once. Specimen: peripheral blood. The receptor source for this set is a human donor in a cohort sampled during active COVID-19.

V usage is TRBV20-1 and J usage is TRBJ2-3; D perhaps matches TRBD2 (6 bases). The CDR3 runs 16 residues. CDR1 is DFQATT, CDR2 SNEGSKA, per germline (reference sequence). V was clipped by 3 bases and J by 1 base, with 17 bases between them. DNA of the CDR3: TGCAGTGCTAGTGCCGTGACTAGGATCGGCACAGATACGCAGTATTTT. It is translated as CSASAVTRIGTDTQYF.

The V gene is TRBV6-4, the J gene TRBJ2-3; weak D call: TRBD1 (5 bases). Germline loops: CDR1 MRHNA, CDR2 SNTAGT. The V end lost 5 bases, the J end lost 6 bases, and 12 bases lay between the germline ends. The CDR3 totals 13 residues. CDR3 loop: CASSRQGKDTQYF. CDR3 sequence (DNA): TGTGCCAGCAGTAGGCAGGGAAAGGATACGCAGTATTTT.

The chain couples TRBV5-1 to TRBJ1-3; 11 nucleotides line up with TRBD1. J gave up 4 bases and V 4 bases, and 7 bases lay outside the gene matches. This CDR3 region has 16 residues. Germline V gene data show CDR1 as SGHRS and CDR2 as YFSETQ. In nucleotides, the CDR3 is TGCGCCAGCAGCCTCGGACAGGGGGCGACGGGAAACACCATATATTTT. Amino acids: CASSLGQGATGNTIYF.

This clone was picked up one time. This sequence joins TRBV2 and TRBJ1-5; TRBD1 is a possible D gene (6 bases). The germline CDR1 and CDR2 sequences are SNHLY and FYNNEI. This CDR3 is built from 14 residues. Trimming removed 4 bases from V and 7 bases from J, with 14 bases in between. The CDR3 DNA reads as TGTGCCAGCAGTGGACAAAACAGGGCGCAGCCCCAGCATTTT. Encoded protein: CASSGQNRAQPQHF.

V usage is TRBV11-2 and J usage is TRBJ1-1; no clear D. Per germline, CDR1 SGHAT and CDR2 FQNNGV. The CDR3 spans 13 residues. Trimming cost V 3 bases and J 6 bases, with 11 bases left between them. CDR3 protein: CASSFPGKAEAFF. CDR3 nucleotide sequence: TGTGCCAGCAGCTTCCCGGGTAAGGCTGAAGCTTTCTTT.

The gene calls are TRBV2 and TRBJ2-5; 8 nucleotides align to TRBD2. The V gene's germline CDR1 is SNHLY and CDR2 FYNNEI. The CDR3 loop spans 14 amino acids. V was pared by 3 bases and J by 2 bases, with 2 bases of the junction left unmatched. For the CDR3, the DNA is TGTGCCAGCAGTGACTTAGCGGGACAAGAGACCCAGTACTTC. Translated: CASSDLAGQETQYF.

This clone has only one observation. V gene TRBV10-3 combines with J gene TRBJ2-7; 8 positions match TRBD2. The CDR3 is made up of 13 amino acids. Germline assignment: CDR1 ENHRY and CDR2 SYGVKD. V trimming: 7 bases; J trimming: 4 bases; junction bases outside the gene matches: 6. The CDR3 coding sequence is TGTGCCATCACGGCGGGGGGACCTTACGAGCAGTACTTC. Translation gives CAITAGGPYEQYF.

V usage is TRBV4-2 and J usage is TRBJ2-5; weak D call: TRBD2 (6 bases). V was cut by 3 bases and J by 5 bases, with 10 bases left in between. The germline CDR1 and CDR2 sequences are LGHNA and YNFKEQ. This CDR3 comprises 13 residues. Here the CDR3 reads CASSHPRGETQYF. CDR3 nucleotides: TGTGCCAGCAGCCACCCCCGGGGGGAGACCCAGTACTTC.

The chain combines TRBV5-1 with TRBJ2-1, with a possible D match to TRBD1 (5 bases). The CDR3 has 13 amino acids. CDR1 SGHRS and CDR2 YFSETQ come from the germline V gene. V was clipped by 0 bases and J by 7 bases, with 8 bases between them. In nucleotides, the CDR3 is TGCGCCAGCAGCTTGGGGACATATAATGAGCAGTTCTTC. Translating gives CASSLGTYNEQFF.

The chain couples TRBV7-8 to TRBJ1-2; D is unresolved. Germline CDR1 SGHVS, CDR2 FQNEAQ. This CDR3 is built from 15 residues. Trimming took 5 bases from V and 0 from J, leaving 13 bases between them. The CDR3 DNA reads as TGTGCCAGCAGCCCTCGGGAGCAAGCTAACTATGGCTACACCTTC. Amino acids: CASSPREQANYGYTF.

CDR3 sequence (DNA): TGTGCCAGCAGCTTAAGTGGGAGCTCCTACAATGAGCAGTTCTTC. It translates to CASSLSGSSYNEQFF. The V gene is TRBV7-3, the J gene TRBJ2-1, with D possibly TRBD2 on 5 matching bases. Per the germline V gene, CDR1 is SGHTA and CDR2 is FQGTGA. Trimming left V 1 base short and J 0 bases short, with 7 bases between. CDR3 length: 15 residues.

With regard to this clone: Other DNA sequences in this specimen translate into the identical CDR3. V is TRBV12-3 or TRBV12-4 and J is TRBJ2-7; tentative D call: TRBD2 (6 bases). The CDR3 runs to 13 residues. The V end lost 0 bases, the J end lost 3 bases, and 6 bases lay between the germline ends. CDR3 loop: CASSLAGGYEQYF. In DNA form, the CDR3 reads TGTGCCAGCAGTTTAGCCGGGGGCTACGAGCAGTACTTC.

V is TRBV6-1 and J is TRBJ2-7, with D hard to call. The germline V gene encodes CDR1 MNHNS and CDR2 SASEGT. This CDR3 region has 16 residues. V dropped 1 base and J dropped 0 bases, with 13 bases sitting between them. DNA of the CDR3: TGTGCCAGCAGTGAAGGTCTCCCGATCAGCTCCTACGAGCAGTACTTC. It specifies CASSEGLPISSYEQYF.

The chain carries TRBV11-2 and TRBJ2-2; D uncertain. The CDR3 sequence is 15 residues long. Germline V gives CDR1 SGHAT, CDR2 FQNNGV. The ends were cut back, 5 bases at V and 1 base at J, with 11 bases in the middle. Written as DNA, the CDR3 is TGTGCCAGCAGCGCAAATACGGGGAACACCGGGGAGCTGTTTTTT. Protein: CASSANTGNTGELFF.

V is TRBV4-3 and J is TRBJ1-2; no reliable D call. CDR3 length: 15 amino acids. Germline lookup yields CDR1 LGHNA and CDR2 YSLEER. V lost 0 bases and J 6 bases, leaving 14 bases between the germline ends. CDR3 coding DNA: TGCGCCAGCAGCCAAGACGCGAACGTTCCGGATGGCTACACCTTC. This gives the protein CASSQDANVPDGYTF.

V gene TRBV5-5 combines with J gene TRBJ2-7; a possible D gene is TRBD1 (6 bases). Germline values: CDR1 SGHKS, CDR2 YYEKEE (reference sequence). CDR3 length: 13 amino acids. Trimming left V 6 bases short and J 1 base short, with 11 bases between. CDR3 region: CASNAQGSYEQYF. The CDR3, as DNA: TGTGCCAGCAACGCACAGGGTTCCTACGAGCAGTACTTC.

The chain is built from TRBV7-2 and TRBJ1-4; perhaps TRBD1 as D (6 bases). Trimming pared 4 bases from V and 8 bases from J, leaving 17 bases between. Germline V gene lookup returns CDR1 SGHTA and CDR2 FQGNSA. This CDR3 is 15 amino acids long. DNA for the CDR3: TGTGCCAGCAGCTCGAACAGGGACCTGGGGGAAAAACTGTTTTTT. This encodes CASSSNRDLGEKLFF.

This clone was observed a handful of times. Within the sample, other DNA sequences also encode this same CDR3. The CDR3 DNA reads as TGTGCCAGCAGCTTAGAGCCAGGCTCTGGAAACACCATATATTTT. The encoded protein is CASSLEPGSGNTIYF. The V call is TRBV11-2, the J call TRBJ1-3; D gene ambiguous. The CDR3 sequence is 15 residues long. Germline assignment: CDR1 SGHAT and CDR2 FQNNGV. The V end was cut by 0 bases, the J end by 0 bases, with 6 bases between.

This clone occurred once. The V gene is TRBV6-2 or TRBV6-3, the J gene TRBJ2-7, with 9 bases identical to TRBD1. Germline assignment: CDR1 MNHEY and CDR2 SVGEGT. The CDR3 covers 13 residues. J lost 7 bases, V lost 3 bases, and 4 bases had no gene match. The CDR3 nucleotides are TGTGCCAGCAGTTATACAGGGGGCTGGGAGCAGTACTTC. This codes for CASSYTGGWEQYF.

As to this clone: Other nucleotide sequences in the sample specify the same CDR3. The V call is TRBV19, the J call TRBJ1-5; 9 nucleotides align to TRBD1. CDR1 LNHDA and CDR2 SQIVND come from the germline V gene (reference sequence). Trimming at V came to 6 bases and at J to 4 bases, leaving 4 bases not matched to a gene. The CDR3 runs 14 residues. CDR3 residues: CASSLTGGNQPQHF. The CDR3 coding sequence is TGTGCCAGTAGCCTGACAGGGGGGAATCAGCCCCAGCATTTT.

V usage is TRBV9 and J usage is TRBJ2-3; TRBD2 might be the D (6 bases). The CDR3 is 13 amino acids. V lost 3 bases, J lost 5 bases, and 10 bases lay in between. In germline, CDR1 is SGDLS, CDR2 YYNGEE. The CDR3 DNA follows: TGTGCCAGCAGCGAGTCTAGCGTAGATACGCAGTATTTT. Its protein product is CASSESSVDTQYF.

This clone was seen only a few times. The chain links TRBV30 to TRBJ1-1; tentative D call: TRBD1 (5 bases). The ends were cut back, 3 bases at V and 2 bases at J, with 16 bases in the middle. The CDR3 covers 15 residues. CDR1 is GTSNPN and CDR2 is SVGIG in the germline V gene (reference sequence). The CDR3 here is CAWRGLGTGNTEAFF. The CDR3 DNA reads as TGTGCCTGGAGGGGGCTGGGTACAGGTAACACTGAAGCTTTCTTT.

V usage is TRBV7-2 and J usage is TRBJ1-2, with TRBD1 matching 10 bases. Per germline, CDR1 SGHTA and CDR2 FQGNSA. Losses at the gene ends were 6 bases for V and 2 bases for J; bases not matched to a gene: 0. This CDR3 has 13 amino acids. Here the CDR3 reads CASRDRGNYGYTF. CDR3 DNA: TGTGCCAGCAGGGACAGGGGGAACTATGGCTACACCTTC.

The rearrangement uses TRBV7-2 and TRBJ2-2; 12 bases match TRBD2. The CDR3 extends over 18 amino acids. Germline CDR1 SGHTA, CDR2 FQGNSA. Trimming cost V 3 bases and J 2 bases; bases outside gene matches: 7. CDR3 amino acids: CASSLGASGGANTGELFF. The CDR3 region has the DNA TGTGCCAGCAGCTTGGGCGCTAGCGGGGGGGCAAACACCGGGGAGCTGTTTTTT.

The chain links TRBV4-3 to TRBJ2-3, with a possible D match to TRBD1 (7 bases). The CDR3 length is 16 residues. The germline V gene encodes CDR1 LGHNA and CDR2 YSLEER. Trimming took 3 bases from V and 8 from J, leaving 21 bases between them. CDR3 sequence reads: CASSQGAGGLPFTQYF. The CDR3 DNA follows: TGCGCCAGCAGCCAGGGGGCAGGGGGGCTTCCTTTTACGCAGTATTTT.

V gene TRBV11-3 combines with J gene TRBJ1-1, with 12 positions matching TRBD1. Germline CDR1 reads SGHNT; CDR2 reads YENEEA. This CDR3 has 15 amino acids. The V gene end was trimmed by 4 bases and the J gene end by 4 bases; junction bases not matched to a gene: 4. The CDR3 spells CASSSGQGAVTEAFF. CDR3 nucleotides: TGTGCCAGCAGCTCGGGACAGGGGGCAGTCACTGAAGCTTTCTTT.

This clone was observed a single time. The genes are TRBV20-1 and TRBJ2-7; D remains ambiguous. Germline V lookup: CDR1 DFQATT, CDR2 SNEGSKA (reference sequence). V was clipped by 3 bases and J by 2 bases, with 5 bases between them. The CDR3 is 11 residues long. The CDR3, as DNA: TGCAGTGCTAGTCAAACCTACGAGCAGTACTTC. Encoded protein: CSASQTYEQYF.